This TCR beta chain was sequenced for a study of T-cell memory formation after mild COVID-19. On the study more broadly: Largely donor-specific TCR clusters were found.

The CDR3 is 12 amino acids. Germline CDR1 is MNHEY and CDR2 is SMNVEV (reference sequence). For this clonotype: The antigen is unknown.

Broader study findings: A second wave expanding day 15 to 37 was CD4+-biased; contracting clones were balanced. Contracting CD8+ clones were enriched in EMRA, CD4+ mainly in CM and EM.

Via MiXCR, TCRdb re-called the 5' RACE reads, giving one row per CDR3 protein. The data hold approximately 350,000 distinct CDR3 sequences, with 28% observed a single time. Sequenced sample: PBMCs or a T cell subset sorted from them (not recorded which). The receptor was derived from an adult woman who had mild COVID-19 (a few samples of this study predate the infection). Cell type and time point are not known. The chain uses TRBV27 and TRBJ1-4; perhaps TRBD1 as D (5 bases). The CDR3 region is CAAMGPWGKLFF. In nucleotides, the CDR3 is TGTGCGGCTATGGGGCCCTGGGGAAAACTGTTTTTT. Full variable domain (outside the CDR3, taken from reference TRBV27 and TRBJ1-4): EAQVTQNPRYLITVTGKKLTVTCSQNMNHEYMSWYRQDPGLGLRQIYYSMNVEVTDKGDVPEGYKVSRKEKRNFPLILESPSPNQTSLYFCAAMGPWGKLFFGSGTQLSVL.